One T cell receptor beta chain is described in this entry. The source of the sample is a study of blood T cell repertoires in COVID-19. Across the study: In each case, the material was cDNA or gDNA derived from T cells, B-cell-depleted T cells, or PBMCs.

Method: immunoSEQ multiplex PCR; TCRdb's copy keeps in-frame clones and lacks some. The repertoire includes 45,000 to 55,000 clones, around 80% of them detected once, and more than 2.5% sits in the top ten. The CDR3 extends over 14 amino acids. Germline lookup yields CDR1 LNHDA and CDR2 SQIVND (reference sequence). The V end lost 3 bases, the J end lost 0 bases, and 6 bases lay between the germline ends. Specimen: peripheral blood. V usage is TRBV19 and J usage is TRBJ1-5; no clear D gene. The sequence derives from a man aged 50 to 60 with acute or convalescent COVID-19. CDR3 nucleotide sequence: TGTGCCAGTAGTATCGGGTATAGCAATCAGCCCCAGCATTTT. Protein sequence: CASSIGYSNQPQHF.